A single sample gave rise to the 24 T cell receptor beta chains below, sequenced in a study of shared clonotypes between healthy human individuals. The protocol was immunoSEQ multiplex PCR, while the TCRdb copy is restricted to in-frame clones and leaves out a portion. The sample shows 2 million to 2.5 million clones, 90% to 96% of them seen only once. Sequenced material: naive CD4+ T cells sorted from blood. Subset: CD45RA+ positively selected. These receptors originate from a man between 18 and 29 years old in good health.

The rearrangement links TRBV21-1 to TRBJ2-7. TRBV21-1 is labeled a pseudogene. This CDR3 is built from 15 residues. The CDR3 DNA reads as TGTGCCAGCAGCAAAGTAGGGACCGATCACTACGAGCAGTACTTC. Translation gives CASSKVGTDHYEQYF.

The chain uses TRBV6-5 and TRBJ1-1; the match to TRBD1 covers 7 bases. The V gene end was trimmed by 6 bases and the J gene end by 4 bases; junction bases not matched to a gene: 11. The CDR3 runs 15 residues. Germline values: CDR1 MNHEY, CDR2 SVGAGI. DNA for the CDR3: TGTGCCAGCAGACCCACGGAGACAGGGACCACTGAAGCTTTCTTT. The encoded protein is CASRPTETGTTEAFF.

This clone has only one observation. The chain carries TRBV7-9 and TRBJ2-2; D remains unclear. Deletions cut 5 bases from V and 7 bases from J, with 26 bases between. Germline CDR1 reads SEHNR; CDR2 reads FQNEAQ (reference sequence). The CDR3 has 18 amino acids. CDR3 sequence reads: CASSASRGPFGGDGELFF. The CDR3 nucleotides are TGTGCCAGCAGCGCTAGTCGTGGACCGTTCGGCGGTGACGGGGAGCTGTTTTTT.

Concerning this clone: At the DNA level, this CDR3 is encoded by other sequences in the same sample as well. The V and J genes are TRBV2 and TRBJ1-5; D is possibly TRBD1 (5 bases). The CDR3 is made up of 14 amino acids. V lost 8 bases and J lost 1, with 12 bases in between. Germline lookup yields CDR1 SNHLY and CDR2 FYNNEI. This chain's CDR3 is CASSGGASNQPQHF. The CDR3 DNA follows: TGTGCCAGCTCGGGGGGAGCCAGCAATCAGCCCCAGCATTTT.

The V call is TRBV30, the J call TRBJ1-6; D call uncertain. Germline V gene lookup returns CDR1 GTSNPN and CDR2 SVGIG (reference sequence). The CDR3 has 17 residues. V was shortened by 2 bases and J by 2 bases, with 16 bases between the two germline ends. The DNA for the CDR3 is TGTGCCTGGAGTCTAAATCTGGTTCTCCCCTATAATTCACCCCTCCACTTT. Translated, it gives CAWSLNLVLPYNSPLHF. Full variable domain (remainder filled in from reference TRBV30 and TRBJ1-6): SQTIHQWPATLVQPVGSPLSLECTVEGTSNPNLYWYRQAAGRGLQLLFYSVGIGQISSEVPQNLSASRPQDRQFILSSKKLLLSDSGFYLCAWSLNLVLPYNSPLHFGNGTRLTVT.

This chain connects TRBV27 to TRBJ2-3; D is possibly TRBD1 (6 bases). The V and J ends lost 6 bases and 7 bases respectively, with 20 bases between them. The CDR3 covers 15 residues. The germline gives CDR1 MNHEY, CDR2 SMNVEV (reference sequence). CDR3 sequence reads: CASRVGASNDNTQYF. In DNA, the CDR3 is TGTGCCAGCAGGGTGGGGGCTAGCAACGATAATACGCAGTATTTT.

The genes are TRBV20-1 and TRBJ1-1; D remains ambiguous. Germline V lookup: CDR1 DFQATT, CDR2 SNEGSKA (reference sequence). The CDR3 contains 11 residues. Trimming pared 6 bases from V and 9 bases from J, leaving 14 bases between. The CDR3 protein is CSAPWLWQAFF. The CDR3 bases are TGCAGTGCCCCGTGGTTGTGGCAAGCTTTCTTT.

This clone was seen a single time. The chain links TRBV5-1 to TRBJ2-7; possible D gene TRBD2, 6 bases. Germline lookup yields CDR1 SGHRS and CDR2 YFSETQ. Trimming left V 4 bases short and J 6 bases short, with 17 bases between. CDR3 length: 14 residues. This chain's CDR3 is CASSQGLPGSEQYF. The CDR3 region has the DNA TGCGCCAGCAGCCAGGGACTCCCGGGGAGCGAGCAGTACTTC.

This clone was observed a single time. CDR3 nucleotide sequence: TGCAGCGTTGAAGATCGTGGGGGCAATCAGCCCCAGCATTTT. Translating it yields CSVEDRGGNQPQHF. This chain joins TRBV29-1 and TRBJ1-5; D is uncertain. The V gene's germline CDR1 is SQVTM and CDR2 ANQGSEA. The CDR3 consists of 14 residues. V shed 0 bases and J shed 2 bases, with 8 bases lying between them. Supplemented by reference TRBV29-1 and TRBJ1-5, the full variable domain reads SAVISQKPSRDICQRGTSLTIQCQVDSQVTMMFWYRQQPGQSLTLIATANQGSEATYESGFVIDKFPISRPNLTFSTLTVSNMSPEDSSIYLCSVEDRGGNQPQHFGDGTRLSIL.

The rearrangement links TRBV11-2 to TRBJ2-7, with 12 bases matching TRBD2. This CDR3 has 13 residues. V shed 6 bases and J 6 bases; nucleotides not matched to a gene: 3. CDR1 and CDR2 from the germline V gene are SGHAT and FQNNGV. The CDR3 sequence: CASRTSGGVEQYF. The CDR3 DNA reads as TGTGCCAGCAGGACTAGCGGGGGAGTCGAGCAGTACTTC. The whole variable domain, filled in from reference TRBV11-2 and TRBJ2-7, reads EAGVAQSPRYKIIEKRQSVAFWCNPISGHATLYWYQQILGQGPKLLIQFQNNGVVDDSQLPKDRFSAERLKGVDSTLKIQPAKLEDSAVYLCASRTSGGVEQYFGPGTRLTVT.

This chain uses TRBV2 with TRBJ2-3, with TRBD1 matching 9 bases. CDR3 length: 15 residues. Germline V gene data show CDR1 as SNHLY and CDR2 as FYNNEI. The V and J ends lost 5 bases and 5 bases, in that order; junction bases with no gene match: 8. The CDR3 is CASSRDRVSRDTQYF. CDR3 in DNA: TGTGCCAGCAGTAGGGACAGGGTGTCCAGAGATACGCAGTATTTT.

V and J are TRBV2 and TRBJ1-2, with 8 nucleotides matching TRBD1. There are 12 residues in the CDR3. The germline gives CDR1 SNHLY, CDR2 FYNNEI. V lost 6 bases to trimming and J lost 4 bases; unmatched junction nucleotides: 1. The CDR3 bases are TGTGCCAGCAGGACAGGGGTCTATGGCTACACCTTC. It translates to CASRTGVYGYTF.

The CDR3 DNA is TGTGCTAGTGGTTTGGCCCCTAAAGATTTTAGACAGGGGAAGACCGGGGAGCTGTTTTTT. It translates to CASGLAPKDFRQGKTGELFF. This chain links TRBV12-5 with TRBJ2-2, with 8 bases that match TRBD1. The CDR3 consists of 20 residues. Germline CDR1 is LGHNT and CDR2 is FRNRAP. Trimming removed 1 base from V and 5 bases from J; junction bases left unmatched: 18.

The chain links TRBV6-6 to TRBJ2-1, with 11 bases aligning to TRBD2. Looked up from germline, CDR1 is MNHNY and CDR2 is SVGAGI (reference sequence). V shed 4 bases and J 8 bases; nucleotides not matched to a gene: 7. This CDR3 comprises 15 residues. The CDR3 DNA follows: TGTGCCAGCAGTTCACTAGCGGGGGCAATCGATGAGCAGTTCTTC. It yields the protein CASSSLAGAIDEQFF.

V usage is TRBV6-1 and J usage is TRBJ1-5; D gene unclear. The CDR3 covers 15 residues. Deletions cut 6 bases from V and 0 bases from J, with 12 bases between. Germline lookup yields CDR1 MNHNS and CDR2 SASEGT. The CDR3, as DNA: TGTGCCAGCAGCGTTGGGCTACGTAGCAATCAGCCCCAGCATTTT. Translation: CASSVGLRSNQPQHF.

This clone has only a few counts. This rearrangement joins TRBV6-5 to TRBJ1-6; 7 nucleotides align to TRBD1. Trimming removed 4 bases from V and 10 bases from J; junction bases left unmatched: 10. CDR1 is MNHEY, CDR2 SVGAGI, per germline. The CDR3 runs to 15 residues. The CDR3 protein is CASSLAEGQLSPLHF. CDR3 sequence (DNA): TGTGCCAGCAGTTTGGCCGAGGGACAGTTATCACCCCTCCACTTT.

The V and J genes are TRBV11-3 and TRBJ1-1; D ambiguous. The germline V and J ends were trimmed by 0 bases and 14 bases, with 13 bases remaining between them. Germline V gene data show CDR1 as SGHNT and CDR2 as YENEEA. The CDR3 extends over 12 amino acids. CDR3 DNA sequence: TGTGCCAGCAGCTTAGACGGCGGGAATTCATTCTTT. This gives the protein CASSLDGGNSFF.

For the CDR3, the DNA is TGCAGCGTTGAAACCCAGGGGACAGATACGCAGTATTTT. It specifies CSVETQGTDTQYF. The chain uses TRBV29-1 and TRBJ2-3, with a possible D match to TRBD1 (6 bases). CDR3 length: 13 residues. The germline gives CDR1 SQVTM, CDR2 ANQGSEA. Between the trimmed V and J ends, which lost 2 bases and 3 bases, there was a span of 9 bases.

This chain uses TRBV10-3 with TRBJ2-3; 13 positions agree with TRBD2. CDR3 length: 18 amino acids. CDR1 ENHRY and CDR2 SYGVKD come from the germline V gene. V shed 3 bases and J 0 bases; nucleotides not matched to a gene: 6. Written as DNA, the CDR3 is TGTGCCATCAGTGAAGGACTAGCGGGAGCTAGTAGCACAGATACGCAGTATTTT. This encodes CAISEGLAGASSTDTQYF.

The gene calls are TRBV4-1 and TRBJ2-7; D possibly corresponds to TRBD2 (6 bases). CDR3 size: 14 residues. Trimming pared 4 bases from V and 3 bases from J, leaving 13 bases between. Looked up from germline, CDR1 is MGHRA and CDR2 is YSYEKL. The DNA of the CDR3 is TGCGCCAGCAGCCTAAGGGACTCATTCTACGAGCAGTACTTC. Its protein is CASSLRDSFYEQYF.

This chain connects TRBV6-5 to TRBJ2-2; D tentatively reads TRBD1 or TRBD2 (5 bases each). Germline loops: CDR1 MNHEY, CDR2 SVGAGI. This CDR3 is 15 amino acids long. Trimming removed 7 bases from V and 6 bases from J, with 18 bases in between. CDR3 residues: CASKTTGTTAGELFF. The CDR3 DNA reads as TGTGCCAGCAAAACTACCGGGACGACGGCCGGGGAGCTGTTTTTT.

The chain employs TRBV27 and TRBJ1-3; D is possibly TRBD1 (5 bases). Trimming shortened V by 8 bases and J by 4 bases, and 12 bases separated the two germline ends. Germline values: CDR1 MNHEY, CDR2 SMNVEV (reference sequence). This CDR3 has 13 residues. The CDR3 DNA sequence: TGTGCCAGCCAGGGCCTTGGCGGAAACACCATATATTTT. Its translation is CASQGLGGNTIYF.

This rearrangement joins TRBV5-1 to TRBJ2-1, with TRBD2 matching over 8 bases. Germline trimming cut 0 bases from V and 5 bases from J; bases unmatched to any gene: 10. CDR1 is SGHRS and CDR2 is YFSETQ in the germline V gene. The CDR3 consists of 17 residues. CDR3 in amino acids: CASSLGREGISDNEQFF. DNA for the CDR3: TGCGCCAGCAGCTTGGGACGGGAGGGAATAAGTGACAATGAGCAGTTCTTC.

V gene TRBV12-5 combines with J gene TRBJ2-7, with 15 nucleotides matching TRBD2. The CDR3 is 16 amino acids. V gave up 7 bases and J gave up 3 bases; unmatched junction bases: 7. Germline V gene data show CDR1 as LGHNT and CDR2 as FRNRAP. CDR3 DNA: TGTGCTAGTGCCTGGGGACTAGCGGGAGGTAACTACGAGCAGTACTTC. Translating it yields CASAWGLAGGNYEQYF.